This T cell receptor beta chain was identified during a study of T cell repertoires in cytomegalovirus infection. Study-level information: Well-studied HLA-B-restricted epitopes and recently identified HLA-C-restricted epitopes of CMV were both used in the study. Indicated by public TCR beta signatures were CMV infection and matching HLA type.

There are a few counts of this clonotype. Its antigen is unknown. V trimming: 5 bases; J trimming: 3 bases; junction bases outside the gene matches: 6. CDR3 length equals 14 residues. Looked up from germline, CDR1 is MRHNA and CDR2 is SNTAGT. One entry per CDR3 protein, called by TCRdb with MiXCR from the reads. The repertoire consists of hundreds of thousands of distinct CDR3 sequences, with roughly 30% occurring once and the leading ten covering around 15%. This sample comprised cultured CD8+ T cells from PBMCs, obtained from culture after CMV antigen stimulation. The clonotype comes from a human donor in good health (CMV status not recorded). Some clones in this sample may be carry-over from other donors' samples. The chain combines TRBV6-4 with TRBJ1-1; 7 bases map to TRBD1. CDR3 in DNA: TGTGCCAGCAGTACAGGGGAAAGGGACACTGAAGCTTTCTTT. Its protein is CASSTGERDTEAFF.